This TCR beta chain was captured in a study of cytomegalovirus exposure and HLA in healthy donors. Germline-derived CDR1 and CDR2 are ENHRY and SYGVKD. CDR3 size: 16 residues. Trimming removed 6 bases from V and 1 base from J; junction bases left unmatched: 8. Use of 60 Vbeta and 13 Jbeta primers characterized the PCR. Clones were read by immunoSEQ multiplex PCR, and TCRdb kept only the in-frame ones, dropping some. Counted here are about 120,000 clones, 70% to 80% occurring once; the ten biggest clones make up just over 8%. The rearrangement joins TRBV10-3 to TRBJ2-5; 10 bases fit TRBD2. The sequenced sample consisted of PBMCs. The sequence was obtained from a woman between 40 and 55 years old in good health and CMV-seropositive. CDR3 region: CAIRPGTSVSQETQYF. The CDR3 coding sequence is TGTGCCATCAGACCCGGGACTAGCGTTAGCCAAGAGACCCAGTACTTC.